This TCR beta chain was captured in a study of cytomegalovirus exposure and HLA in healthy donors. Study-level background: In an early release, HLA-typed donors contributed tens of millions of unique TCR sequences. General study findings and limits: Evidence from a later analysis indicated that most CMV-associated TCR beta chains looked HLA-restricted. Some V segments, including TRBV6-2 and TRBV6-3, were excluded as indistinguishable.

It was with 60 Vbeta and 13 Jbeta primers that the PCR ran. Method: immunoSEQ multiplex PCR; TCRdb's copy keeps in-frame clones and lacks some. In the table there are under 200,000 clones, less than 90% of which are singletons. Germline values: CDR1 MGHRA, CDR2 YSYEKL. CDR3 length: 15 residues. V shed 0 bases and J shed 0 bases, with 8 bases lying between them. About this clone itself: Its target is unknown.

This sequence originates from a man aged 30-40 years in good health and CMV-seronegative. The sequenced sample was PBMCs. The chain recombines TRBV4-1 with TRBJ1-2; D is undetermined. The CDR3 spells CASSQDSSANYGYTF. The CDR3 DNA sequence: TGCGCCAGCAGCCAAGATTCTTCCGCTAACTATGGCTACACCTTC.